One sample yielded the 22 T cell receptor beta chains listed below, sequenced in a study of blood T cell repertoires in COVID-19. Some clones are missing from TCRdb's copy, which holds only in-frame ones; the method was immunoSEQ multiplex PCR. The table lists 280,000 or so clones, around four fifths of them singletons. The specimen sequenced was peripheral blood. The origin of the receptors is a woman aged 50 to 65 who had recovered from COVID-19.

V gene TRBV24-1 combines with J gene TRBJ2-1; the match to TRBD1 covers 11 bases. V was pared by 7 bases and J by 9 bases, with 10 bases of the junction left unmatched. This CDR3 region has 15 residues. Germline values: CDR1 KGHDR, CDR2 SFDVKD. The CDR3 is CATSANRDRGSEQFF. The CDR3 DNA is TGTGCCACCAGCGCTAACCGGGACAGGGGGAGTGAGCAGTTCTTC.

The chain is built from TRBV18 and TRBJ1-1; D not resolved. Germline V CDR1 and CDR2: KGHSH, LQKENI. The V end was cut by 3 bases, the J end by 8 bases, with 13 bases between. This CDR3 is built from 13 residues. CDR3 sequence: CASSPGSQLEAFF. CDR3 nucleotides: TGTGCCAGCTCACCTGGGAGTCAACTGGAAGCTTTCTTT. The variable domain in full, completed from reference TRBV18 and TRBJ1-1, reads NAGVMQNPRHLVRRRGQEARLRCSPMKGHSHVYWYRQLPEEGLKFMVYLQKENIIDESGMPKERFSAEFPKEGPSILRIQQVVRGDSAAYFCASSPGSQLEAFFGQGTRLTVV.

The V and J genes are TRBV11-2 and TRBJ2-5; TRBD2 aligns across 12 bases. With V trimmed by 3 bases and J by 4 bases, 3 bases remained unmatched. CDR3 length equals 15 residues. Germline V lookup: CDR1 SGHAT, CDR2 FQNNGV. CDR3 sequence reads: CASSFQGLAGETQYF. The CDR3 DNA reads as TGTGCCAGCAGCTTTCAGGGACTAGCGGGAGAGACCCAGTACTTC.

This clone was counted only a few times. The J gene is TRBJ1-2, the V gene TRBV15; the D gene is possibly TRBD1 (6 bases). This CDR3 is built from 15 residues. V shed 0 bases and J shed 6 bases, with 14 bases lying between them. The germline CDR1 and CDR2 sequences are LNHNV and YYDKDF (reference sequence). The CDR3 loop is CATSRDKGVLNGYTF. The DNA of the CDR3 is TGTGCCACCAGCAGAGATAAGGGGGTCCTGAATGGCTACACCTTC. The whole variable domain, remainder taken from reference TRBV15 and TRBJ1-2, is DAMVIQNPRYQVTQFGKPVTLSCSQTLNHNVMYWYQQKSSQAPKLLFHYYDKDFNNEADTPDNFQSRRPNTSFCFLDIRSPGLGDTAMYLCATSRDKGVLNGYTFGSGTRLTVV.

The chain combines TRBV11-2 with TRBJ2-7; 9 nucleotides match TRBD2. This CDR3 region has 15 residues. V dropped 6 bases and J dropped 3; count of bases not matched to a gene: 9. The V gene's germline CDR1 is SGHAT and CDR2 FQNNGV. CDR3 DNA: TGTGCCAGCAGACAGACGGGACTAGCAGTCTACGAGCAGTACTTC. It specifies CASRQTGLAVYEQYF.

CDR3 DNA sequence: TGTGCCAGCAGCCAAGTCCACTCTGGAAACACCATATATTTT. Translated: CASSQVHSGNTIYF. This chain joins TRBV3-1 (or the pseudogene TRBV3-2) and TRBJ1-3; D gene uncertain. The CDR3 has 14 amino acids. Germline lookup yields CDR1 LGHDT and CDR2 YNNKEL (reference sequence). The V gene lost 1 base and the J gene lost 0 bases, with 4 bases spanning the gap.

This chain joins TRBV3-1 (or the pseudogene TRBV3-2) and TRBJ1-3; 8 nucleotides line up with TRBD1. Germline CDR1 reads LGHDT; CDR2 reads YNNKEL (reference sequence). The CDR3 consists of 16 residues. V lost 5 bases and J lost 1; bases outside the gene matches: 7. CDR3 coding DNA: TGTGCCAGCAGCGTTGGGACAGGAGCGTCTGGAAACACCATATATTTT. Protein sequence: CASSVGTGASGNTIYF.

This chain connects TRBV7-3 to TRBJ2-1, with TRBD1 as a possible D gene (5 bases). V was pared by 0 bases and J by 8 bases, with 14 bases between. Germline V lookup: CDR1 SGHTA, CDR2 FQGTGA. The CDR3 is 15 residues long. The CDR3 here is CASSLTTVGPDEQFF. CDR3 nucleotides: TGTGCCAGCAGCTTAACGACAGTGGGCCCGGATGAGCAGTTCTTC.

The gene calls are TRBV7-2 and TRBJ1-1; D perhaps matches TRBD1 (6 bases). The germline gives CDR1 SGHTA, CDR2 FQGNSA. This CDR3 contains 16 residues. V was trimmed by 1 base and J by 3 bases, leaving 15 bases between them. The CDR3 DNA reads TGTGCCAGCAGCTTAGAAATTGTAGGGGGACACACTGAAGCTTTCTTT. This codes for CASSLEIVGGHTEAFF.

This clone was picked up one time. The V call is TRBV4-2, the J call TRBJ2-1, with 7 bases identical to TRBD1. Germline CDR1 and CDR2: LGHNA and YNFKEQ. The junction had 15 bases not matched to a gene; V was cut back by 2 bases and J by 8 bases. The CDR3 is 17 amino acids. The CDR3 region has the DNA TGTGCCAGCAGCCAAATAGCCTTGGCAGGGGGTCTCGATGAGCAGTTCTTC. As protein: CASSQIALAGGLDEQFF.

This clone was seen more than once but under ten times. The rearrangement joins TRBV27 to TRBJ1-1; D remains unclear. Germline V gene lookup returns CDR1 MNHEY and CDR2 SMNVEV (reference sequence). Between the trimmed V and J ends, which lost 3 bases and 3 bases, there was a span of 23 bases. There are 18 residues in the CDR3. The chain's CDR3 is CASSFRVVSGLGDTEAFF. For the CDR3, the DNA is TGTGCCAGCAGTTTCCGAGTCGTTTCGGGGTTGGGAGACACTGAAGCTTTCTTT.

The rearrangement uses TRBV3-1 (or the pseudogene TRBV3-2) and TRBJ1-1; the D gene is possibly TRBD1 (5 bases). The V and J ends lost 2 bases and 7 bases respectively, with 11 bases between them. The germline V gene encodes CDR1 LGHDT and CDR2 YNNKEL (reference sequence). CDR3 length: 13 amino acids. The DNA for the CDR3 is TGTGCCAGCAGCCAATGGGGCAGGATTGAAGCTTTCTTT. The encoded protein is CASSQWGRIEAFF.

The gene calls are TRBV2 and TRBJ2-5; 12 bases fit TRBD1. With 2 bases clipped from V and 5 bases from J, the junction kept 3 bases outside the gene matches. The germline CDR1 and CDR2 sequences are SNHLY and FYNNEI. This CDR3 has 15 amino acids. Here the CDR3 DNA reads TGTGCCAGCAGTGAATTGGGACAGGGGGCCGAGACCCAGTACTTC. Its protein is CASSELGQGAETQYF. The whole variable domain, remainder taken from reference TRBV2 and TRBJ2-5, is EPEVTQTPSHQVTQMGQEVILRCVPISNHLYFYWYRQILGQKVEFLVSFYNNEISEKSEIFDDQFSVERPDGSNFTLKIRSTKLEDSAMYFCASSELGQGAETQYFGPGTRLLVL.

The J gene is TRBJ2-1, the V gene TRBV9; 9 positions agree with TRBD1. CDR1 is SGDLS and CDR2 is YYNGEE in the germline V gene. The J segment lost 1 base and the V segment lost 0 bases, leaving 2 bases of the junction unmatched. The CDR3 consists of 16 residues. The CDR3 loop reads CASSVVGTGSYNEQFF. The DNA of the CDR3 is TGTGCCAGCAGCGTAGTTGGGACAGGGTCCTACAATGAGCAGTTCTTC.

The chain recombines TRBV5-1 with TRBJ2-3, with a possible D match to TRBD2 (6 bases). The CDR3 loop spans 13 amino acids. V was cut by 4 bases and J by 4 bases, with 10 bases left in between. From germline, CDR1 is SGHRS and CDR2 YFSETQ. CDR3 sequence (DNA): TGCGCCAGCAGCCTTGGGACTTCAGATACGCAGTATTTT. Encoded protein: CASSLGTSDTQYF.

In its sample, this clone was seen once. This rearrangement joins TRBV25-1 to TRBJ2-1; D uncertain. CDR3 length: 13 residues. Germline V gene lookup returns CDR1 MGHDK and CDR2 SYGVNS. The V and J ends lost 6 bases and 8 bases respectively, with 14 bases between them. This CDR3 is CASRTVNVDEQFF. The CDR3 region has the DNA TGTGCCAGCAGAACGGTGAACGTCGATGAGCAGTTCTTC.

This chain joins TRBV7-3 and TRBJ2-7; TRBD2 aligns across 14 bases. Germline loops: CDR1 SGHTA, CDR2 FQGTGA. The J segment lost 0 bases and the V segment lost 5 bases, leaving 6 bases of the junction unmatched. The CDR3 has 17 residues. The CDR3 loop is CASSLTGTSGGSYEQYF. The CDR3 DNA follows: TGTGCCAGCAGCCTTACCGGGACTAGCGGGGGCTCCTACGAGCAGTACTTC.

This clone was recorded only once. This chain connects TRBV4-2 to TRBJ1-4; a weak D match, TRBD1 (5 bases). CDR3 length equals 14 residues. The V end lost 4 bases, the J end lost 5 bases, and 11 bases lay between the germline ends. Germline V lookup: CDR1 LGHNA, CDR2 YNFKEQ. This CDR3 is CASSPRGLNEKLFF. CDR3 DNA: TGTGCCAGCAGCCCCCGGGGGTTGAATGAAAAACTGTTTTTT.

The V gene is TRBV5-4, the J gene TRBJ2-7; TRBD1 agrees at 7 bases. V was pared by 0 bases and J by 3 bases, with 6 bases of the junction left unmatched. Looked up from germline, CDR1 is SGHNT and CDR2 is YYREEE (reference sequence). There are 15 residues in the CDR3. The CDR3: CASSLVDRTNYEQYF. CDR3 DNA: TGTGCCAGCAGCTTGGTGGACAGGACGAACTACGAGCAGTACTTC.

The chain uses TRBV5-1 and TRBJ2-2; D is possibly TRBD2 (5 bases). Trimming removed 0 bases from V and 1 base from J, with 7 bases in between. The CDR3 is 15 amino acids. The germline CDR1 and CDR2 sequences are SGHRS and YFSETQ. In nucleotides, the CDR3 is TGCGCCAGCAGCTTGGCCGGAGGGAACACCGGGGAGCTGTTTTTT. The encoded protein is CASSLAGGNTGELFF.

This chain uses TRBV7-8 with TRBJ1-5; 7 bases align to TRBD1. Unmatched junction bases numbered 12, after V lost 5 bases and J lost 2 bases. The germline V gene has CDR1 SGHVS and CDR2 FQNEAQ. The CDR3 covers 17 residues. The CDR3 loop reads CASSPMDRTVGNQPQHF. DNA of the CDR3: TGTGCCAGCAGCCCAATGGACAGGACGGTAGGCAATCAGCCCCAGCATTTT.

DNA of the CDR3: TGTGCCTGGAGTGCTACAGGGGGAGGCTACACCTTC. Translated: CAWSATGGGYTF. J is TRBJ1-2 and V is TRBV30; TRBD1 matches 8 bases. Germline V lookup: CDR1 GTSNPN, CDR2 SVGIG (reference sequence). Losses at the gene ends were 1 base for V and 8 bases for J; bases not matched to a gene: 3. The CDR3 extends over 12 amino acids.